This T cell receptor (beta chain) was found in a study of T-cell reconstitution after alpha-beta-depleted transplantation in children. Study-wide findings and caveats: When one year had passed after transplant, most T-cell counts and diversity came from newly produced T cells. Surviving recipient T cells and thymic progenitors produced the high day-60 TCRbeta diversity seen in some patients. Reported findings indicate that, about two months after transplant, alpha-beta T cells came from several hundred expanded clones, which were derived from non-depleted graft cells.

The CDR3 has 16 residues. V shed 0 bases and J shed 8 bases, with 17 bases lying between them. Germline V gene sequence: CDR1 LGHNA, CDR2 YNFKEQ. TCRbeta library construction was performed incorporating unique molecular identifiers. TCRdb re-derived calls from the PCR reads in MiXCR, one entry per CDR3 protein. The data show a few hundred thousand distinct CDR3 sequences, with 15% to 20% seen just once and 25% to 30% held by the top ten. This clonotype was seen a few times. What it binds is unknown. The chain links TRBV4-2 to TRBJ2-1, with TRBD2 as a possible D gene (6 bases). This TCR was recovered from a boy younger than two who had a stem cell transplant for Wiskott-Aldrich syndrome, so the T cells may come from the graft donor. Sequencing was performed on PBMCs, mostly from graft donor cells, taken 360 days after TCRalphabeta/CD19-depleted stem cell transplant. For the CDR3, the DNA is TGTGCCAGCAGCCAAGATTTGGCGGGGTTATTTTATGAGCAGTTCTTC. This gives the protein CASSQDLAGLFYEQFF.